One sample yielded the 5 T cell receptor beta chains listed below, sequenced in a study of T cells in Graves' hyperthyroidism and ophthalmopathy. RNA transcripts yielded amplified TCR beta CDR3 regions. When the TCR CDR3 underwent first-round RT-PCR, the HTBI primer set was used. TCRdb reprocessed the multiplex PCR reads with MiXCR, giving one entry per CDR3 protein. The sample yields about 600,000 distinct CDR3 sequences, roughly 15% seen once. The sequenced material came from blood. Every receptor here comes from a woman aged 45-65 years with Graves' ophthalmopathy.

This clonotype was detected ten times or more. This chain links TRBV28 with TRBJ1-4; no clear D. V gave up 3 bases and J gave up 10 bases, with 6 bases separating them. From germline, CDR1 is MDHEN and CDR2 SYDVKM. The CDR3 totals 11 residues. CDR3 nucleotide sequence: TGTGCCAGCAGTTTTGGAGGAAAACTGTTTTTT. This translates into CASSFGGKLFF.

This chain joins TRBV28 and TRBJ2-5, with 8 bases matching TRBD2. The J segment lost 5 bases and the V segment lost 6 bases, leaving 11 bases of the junction unmatched. CDR3 length: 15 amino acids. Germline V gives CDR1 MDHEN, CDR2 SYDVKM. The CDR3 region has the DNA TGTGCCAGCAGAGAACCGAGCGGGAGAAGTGAGACCCAGTACTTC. Its translation is CASREPSGRSETQYF.

This clonotype appeared many times. CDR3 in DNA: TGTGCCAGCAGCTCCTACTTTGCGGGGGGTTACGAGCAGTACTTC. Residues: CASSSYFAGGYEQYF. The chain recombines TRBV7-2 with TRBJ2-7; 8 nucleotides agree with TRBD2. V lost 4 bases, J lost 4 bases, and 9 bases stayed unmatched. The V gene's germline CDR1 is SGHTA and CDR2 FQGNSA. This CDR3 comprises 15 residues.

This clonotype has ten or more counts. This chain connects TRBV28 to TRBJ2-7, with D unresolved. The V and J ends lost 5 bases and 3 bases respectively, with 11 bases between them. Germline V CDR1 and CDR2: MDHEN, SYDVKM. The CDR3 is 13 residues long. The CDR3 DNA is TGTGCCAGCAGTCCCATCATCAACTACGAGCAGTACTTC. Amino acids: CASSPIINYEQYF. The full variable domain, completed using reference TRBV28 and TRBJ2-7, is DVKVTQSSRYLVKRTGEKVFLECVQDMDHENMFWYRQDPGLGLRLIYFSYDVKMKEKGDIPEGYSVSREKKERFSLILESASTNQTSMYLCASSPIINYEQYFGPGTRLTVT.

This clonotype was counted between two and nine times. The chain links TRBV28 to TRBJ2-1; TRBD2 matches 8 bases. The germline gives CDR1 MDHEN, CDR2 SYDVKM. Trimming at V came to 6 bases and at J to 4 bases, leaving 8 bases not matched to a gene. The CDR3 has 15 amino acids. DNA of the CDR3: TGTGCCAGCAGCCGCTCTAGCGGGTGGTACAATGAGCAGTTCTTC. Translation: CASSRSSGWYNEQFF.